This T cell receptor (beta chain) appears in the sequencing data of a study of Graves' ophthalmopathy and Graves' hyperthyroidism. About this clonotype: What it binds is not known.

General study results and limits: Clonotypes were expanded in thyroid at above 0.001 frequency, and most also appeared in blood. Progression of ophthalmopathy was predicted by the model with 70% to 71% sensitivity and around 72% specificity.

CDR3 regions of TCR beta were amplified from RNA transcripts. First-round RT-PCR employed HTBI primers, with a second-round multiplex PCR after it. TCRdb passed the multiplex PCR reads through MiXCR, listing each CDR3 protein once. Altogether 200,000 to 250,000 distinct CDR3 sequences are present, over 25% being singletons, with the ten largest covering approximately 9.6%. Active ophthalmopathy (CAS at least 3, NOSPECS at least 4), lasting under 3 months. PBMCs were isolated from a roughly 9.6 ml sample of fresh peripheral blood. The TCR originated in a man aged 45-60 years with Graves' ophthalmopathy. The sequencing sample was made of peripheral blood.

DNA for the CDR3: TGTGCCAGCAGTTTAGAGGGTGGCTACTACGAGCAGTACTTC. As protein: CASSLEGGYYEQYF. This rearrangement joins TRBV28 to TRBJ2-7; perhaps TRBD2 as D (5 bases). V lost 2 bases and J lost 3, with 11 bases in between. Germline V gene lookup returns CDR1 MDHEN and CDR2 SYDVKM. The CDR3 has 14 residues.